The 21 T cell receptor beta chains presented below share a single source sample, sequenced in a study of blood T cell repertoires in COVID-19. TCRdb's copy holds only in-frame clones and misses some; the assay was immunoSEQ multiplex PCR. The sample carries some 220,000 clones, roughly 75% recorded once. The sequenced material came from peripheral blood. All receptors come from an older woman with acute or convalescent COVID-19.

This clone came up a few times. The genes are TRBV3-1 (or the pseudogene TRBV3-2) and TRBJ1-2; a weak D match, TRBD1 (5 bases). CDR3 length: 16 amino acids. V gave up 1 base and J gave up 6 bases, with 18 bases separating them. Germline V gene lookup returns CDR1 LGHDT and CDR2 YNNKEL (reference sequence). The chain's CDR3 is CASSQAYRSPRNGYTF. CDR3 coding DNA: TGTGCCAGCAGCCAAGCCTACAGGTCTCCCCGCAATGGCTACACCTTC.

The table lists this clone with a few counts. The chain combines TRBV21-1 with TRBJ2-7; TRBD2, as called in the table, went unchecked against the DNA. TRBV21-1 is tagged as a pseudogene. The CDR3 has 15 residues. The CDR3 region has the DNA TGTGCCAGCAGCGGAGGCATCCTCCCCTGCTACGAGCAGTACTTC. This gives the protein CASSGGILPCYEQYF.

V and J are TRBV7-9 and TRBJ1-2; no definite D call. V was pared by 5 bases and J by 0 bases, with 13 bases between. The CDR3 extends over 15 amino acids. Per the germline V gene, CDR1 is SEHNR and CDR2 is FQNEAQ (reference sequence). The CDR3 loop reads CASSPQGGSNYGYTF. The CDR3 DNA follows: TGTGCCAGCAGCCCTCAAGGCGGCTCTAACTATGGCTACACCTTC. The full variable domain, completed using reference TRBV7-9 and TRBJ1-2, is DTGVSQNPRHKITKRGQNVTFRCDPISEHNRLYWYRQTLGQGPEFLTYFQNEAQLEKSRLLSDRFSAERPKGSFSTLEIQRTEQGDSAMYLCASSPQGGSNYGYTFGSGTRLTVV.

This sequence joins TRBV5-1 and TRBJ2-1; the match to TRBD2 covers 12 bases. V lost 1 base to trimming and J lost 9 bases; unmatched junction nucleotides: 2. In germline, CDR1 is SGHRS, CDR2 YFSETQ. This CDR3 is built from 14 residues. This CDR3 is CASSLMTSGGEQFF. CDR3 coding DNA: TGCGCCAGCAGCTTGATGACTAGCGGGGGTGAGCAGTTCTTC.

This clone appeared a few times. The rearrangement uses TRBV5-1 and TRBJ2-2; no clear D gene. The CDR3 has 14 residues. Germline V gene lookup returns CDR1 SGHRS and CDR2 YFSETQ. V was cut by 0 bases and J by 8 bases, with 11 bases left in between. Here the CDR3 DNA reads TGCGCCAGCAGCTTGGATCCGGGTCTGGGGGAGCTGTTTTTT. Translation: CASSLDPGLGELFF.

V and J are TRBV30 and TRBJ2-5, with a weak D call TRBD2 (5 bases). With 2 bases removed from V and 1 base from J, the gap between germline ends came to 14 bases. From germline, CDR1 is GTSNPN and CDR2 SVGIG (reference sequence). The CDR3 is 15 amino acids. The CDR3 bases are TGTGCCTGGAGTCCACCGCGCGGACTCCAAGAGACCCAGTACTTC. Encoded protein: CAWSPPRGLQETQYF.

On this clone: The sample carries other DNA sequences with the same CDR3. The chain combines TRBV7-2 with TRBJ2-5, with D possibly TRBD2 on 7 matching bases. V gave up 4 bases and J gave up 5 bases, with 11 bases separating them. Germline-derived CDR1 and CDR2 are SGHTA and FQGNSA. This CDR3 has 13 amino acids. This CDR3 reads CASSSGGRETQYF. The CDR3, as DNA: TGTGCCAGCAGCTCGGGGGGCCGGGAGACCCAGTACTTC.

The chain carries TRBV7-8 and TRBJ1-2; TRBD1 matches at 8 bases. The germline V gene encodes CDR1 SGHVS and CDR2 FQNEAQ. The CDR3 is 15 residues long. V lost 5 bases to trimming and J lost 5 bases; unmatched junction nucleotides: 10. In DNA, the CDR3 is TGTGCCAGCAGCCCACCGGGACAGGAGATTTATGGCTACACCTTC. Translating it yields CASSPPGQEIYGYTF.

This chain connects TRBV7-2 to TRBJ2-3; D not certain. The CDR3 covers 11 residues. CDR1 and CDR2 from the germline V gene are SGHTA and FQGNSA. Trimming cost V 1 base and J 7 bases, with 3 bases left between them. The CDR3 nucleotides are TGTGCCAGCAGCTTAGTTAATACGCAGTATTTT. Its translation: CASSLVNTQYF.

V usage is TRBV28 and J usage is TRBJ2-7, with a tentative D call TRBD1 (6 bases). V was shortened by 4 bases and J by 2 bases, with 12 bases between the two germline ends. The CDR3 runs 14 residues. Germline-derived CDR1 and CDR2 are MDHEN and SYDVKM. CDR3 in amino acids: CASSSTGKTYEQYF. The CDR3 DNA reads TGTGCCAGCAGTTCGACAGGAAAAACCTACGAGCAGTACTTC.

The chain recombines TRBV3-1 (or the pseudogene TRBV3-2) with TRBJ1-1; a weak D match, TRBD1 (5 bases). CDR1 is LGHDT, CDR2 YNNKEL, per germline (reference sequence). The V gene lost 0 bases and the J gene lost 11 bases, with 13 bases spanning the gap. The CDR3 is 13 residues long. This CDR3 is CASSQELRGSAFF. For the CDR3, the DNA is TGTGCCAGCAGCCAAGAACTTCGGGGGAGCGCTTTCTTT.

This clone was recorded once. This sequence joins TRBV10-3 and TRBJ2-5; 8 positions agree with TRBD2. Trimming cost V 0 bases and J 5 bases; bases outside gene matches: 8. The CDR3 covers 16 residues. Germline V gene lookup returns CDR1 ENHRY and CDR2 SYGVKD. CDR3 bases: TGTGCCATCAGTGAGTCGGACCCGGGGGGGAGGGAGACCCAGTACTTC. This gives the protein CAISESDPGGRETQYF.

The chain combines TRBV6-1 with TRBJ2-7; D perhaps matches TRBD2 (6 bases). Trimming removed 3 bases at V and 3 bases at J, with 9 bases between. CDR3 length equals 13 residues. Germline V gene lookup returns CDR1 MNHNS and CDR2 SASEGT. The CDR3 DNA is TGTGCCAGCAGTGAGGAGGGGTACTACGAGCAGTACTTC. This encodes CASSEEGYYEQYF.

The V gene is TRBV2, the J gene TRBJ2-3, with D perhaps TRBD1 (6 bases). This CDR3 contains 16 residues. The germline V gene has CDR1 SNHLY and CDR2 FYNNEI. Trimming shortened V by 9 bases and J by 0 bases, and 19 bases separated the two germline ends. Here the CDR3 reads CARGGLQGPSTDTQYF. As DNA, the CDR3 is TGTGCCAGAGGGGGATTACAGGGTCCTAGCACAGATACGCAGTATTTT.

V is TRBV5-1 and J is TRBJ2-2; TRBD1 matches at 7 bases. Trimming cost V 4 bases and J 4 bases; bases outside gene matches: 7. This CDR3 is 15 amino acids long. CDR1 is SGHRS, CDR2 YFSETQ, per germline. The CDR3 coding sequence is TGCGCCAGCAGCCCTGGACAGGTCTTCACCGGGGAGCTGTTTTTT. Translated: CASSPGQVFTGELFF.

The chain has TRBV24-1 and TRBJ2-5; TRBD1 aligns across 7 bases. The V gene end was trimmed by 2 bases and the J gene end by 5 bases; junction bases not matched to a gene: 10. CDR3 length equals 16 residues. From germline, CDR1 is KGHDR and CDR2 SFDVKD. The CDR3 bases are TGTGCCACCAGTGATTCGCCTCGGACAGGAGCGGAGACCCAGTACTTC. Protein product: CATSDSPRTGAETQYF.

This clone was observed a single time. The V gene is TRBV29-1, the J gene TRBJ2-5; weak D call: TRBD1 (6 bases). The V end lost 4 bases, the J end lost 5 bases, and 11 bases lay between the germline ends. Per the germline V gene, CDR1 is SQVTM and CDR2 is ANQGSEA. The CDR3 is 12 amino acids. The CDR3 sequence is CSVVDSGETQYF. The CDR3 DNA reads as TGCAGCGTTGTGGACAGTGGGGAGACCCAGTACTTC.

This clone came up once. The chain combines TRBV5-1 with TRBJ2-2; 9 bases are a match to TRBD2. J lost 7 bases, V lost 6 bases, and 10 bases had no gene match. This CDR3 is 15 amino acids long. CDR1 and CDR2 (germline): SGHRS, YFSETQ. DNA of the CDR3: TGCGCCAGCACCTCCCTCGCGGGGGGGAACGGGGAGCTGTTTTTT. Protein: CASTSLAGGNGELFF. The whole variable domain, remainder taken from reference TRBV5-1 and TRBJ2-2, is KAGVTQTPRYLIKTRGQQVTLSCSPISGHRSVSWYQQTPGQGLQFLFEYFSETQRNKGNFPGRFSGRQFSNSRSEMNVSTLELGDSALYLCASTSLAGGNGELFFGEGSRLTVL.

The chain couples TRBV5-1 to TRBJ1-6; 7 bases align to TRBD1. The germline V gene encodes CDR1 SGHRS and CDR2 YFSETQ. Germline trimming cut 5 bases from V and 5 bases from J; bases unmatched to any gene: 4. The CDR3 is 14 amino acids. The CDR3 nucleotides are TGCGCCAGCAGACTAACAGGGGATAATTCACCCCTCCACTTT. Its protein product is CASRLTGDNSPLHF.

The rearrangement links TRBV4-2 to TRBJ2-1; 10 bases fit TRBD1. Germline V gives CDR1 LGHNA, CDR2 YNFKEQ. The CDR3 sequence is 17 residues long. The ends lost 0 bases at V and 5 bases at J; junction bases unmatched: 7. DNA for the CDR3: TGTGCCAGCAGCCAAGACCCGGGACAGGGGATCAACAATGAGCAGTTCTTC. Translated: CASSQDPGQGINNEQFF.

The gene calls are TRBV9 and TRBJ1-6; D unclear. The V end was cut by 4 bases, the J end by 4 bases, with 6 bases between. This CDR3 contains 13 residues. Germline lookup yields CDR1 SGDLS and CDR2 YYNGEE. CDR3 in amino acids: CASSPRYNSPLHF. CDR3 coding DNA: TGTGCCAGCAGCCCACGGTATAATTCACCCCTCCACTTT. The whole variable domain, filled in from reference TRBV9 and TRBJ1-6, reads DSGVTQTPKHLITATGQRVTLRCSPRSGDLSVYWYQQSLDQGLQFLIQYYNGEERAKGNILERFSAQQFPDLHSELNLSSLELGDSALYFCASSPRYNSPLHFGNGTRLTVT.